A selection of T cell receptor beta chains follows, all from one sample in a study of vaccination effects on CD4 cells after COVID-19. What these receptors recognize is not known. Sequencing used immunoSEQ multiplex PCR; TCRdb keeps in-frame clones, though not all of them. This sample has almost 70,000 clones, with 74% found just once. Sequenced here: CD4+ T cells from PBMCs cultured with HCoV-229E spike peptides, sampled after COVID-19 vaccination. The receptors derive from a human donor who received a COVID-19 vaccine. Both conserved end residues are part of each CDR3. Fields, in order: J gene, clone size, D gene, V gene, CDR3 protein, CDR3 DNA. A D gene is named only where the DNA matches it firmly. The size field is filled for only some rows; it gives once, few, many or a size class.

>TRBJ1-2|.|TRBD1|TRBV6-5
CASRAGQGGGYTF
TGTGCCAGCAGGGCCGGACAGGGGGGTGGCTACACCTTC
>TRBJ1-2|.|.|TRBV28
CASKGGLLGYTF
TGTGCCAGCAAAGGGGGGCTGTTAGGCTACACCTTC
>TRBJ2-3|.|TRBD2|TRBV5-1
CASSSLAGGFSDTQYF
TGCGCCAGCAGCTCCCTAGCGGGGGGGTTTTCGGATACGCAGTATTTT
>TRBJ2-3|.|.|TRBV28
CASRTSGGITDTQYF
TGTGCCAGCCGCACTTCTGGGGGAATCACAGATACGCAGTATTTT
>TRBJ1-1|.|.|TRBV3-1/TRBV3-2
CASSQDVQPMPDQNTEAFF
TGTGCCAGCAGCCAAGATGTTCAGCCCATGCCGGACCAAAACACTGAAGCTTTCTTT
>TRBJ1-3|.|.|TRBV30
CAWSVGNSGNTIYF
TGTGCCTGGAGTGTCGGTAACTCTGGAAACACCATATATTTT
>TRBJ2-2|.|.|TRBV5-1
CASANDAGVTGELFF
TGCGCCAGCGCAAACGATGCAGGGGTTACCGGGGAGCTGTTTTTT
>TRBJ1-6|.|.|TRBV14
CASSQSGNSPLHF
TGTGCCAGCAGCCAGTCAGGCAATTCACCCCTCCACTTT
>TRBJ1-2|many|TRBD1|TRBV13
CASSLFRDRYYGYTF
TGTGCCAGCAGCTTATTTAGGGACAGATACTATGGCTACACCTTC
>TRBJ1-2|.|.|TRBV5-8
CASSLLGTSNYGYTF
TGTGCCAGCAGCTTGCTTGGGACCTCTAACTATGGCTACACCTTC
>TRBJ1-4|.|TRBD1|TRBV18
CASSPRRDRGKEKLFF
TGTGCCAGCTCACCACGGCGGGACAGGGGGAAGGAAAAACTGTTTTTT
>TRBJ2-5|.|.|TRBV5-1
CASSPGRNEETQYF
TGCGCCAGCAGCCCAGGACGGAACGAAGAGACCCAGTACTTC
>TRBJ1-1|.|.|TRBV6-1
CASSDTGQRNTEAFF
TGTGCCAGCAGTGACACCGGACAGAGGAACACTGAAGCTTTCTTT
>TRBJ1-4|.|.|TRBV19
CASSILNGVAIEKLFF
TGTGCCAGTAGTATCCTCAACGGGGTCGCTATAGAAAAACTGTTTTTT
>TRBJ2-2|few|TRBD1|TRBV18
CASSPRSDRVNTGELFF
TGTGCCAGCTCACCTAGGAGTGACAGGGTGAACACCGGGGAGCTGTTTTTT
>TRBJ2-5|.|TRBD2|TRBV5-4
CASSLTSGGAILQETQYF
TGTGCCAGCAGCTTGACTAGCGGGGGCGCGATCCTCCAAGAGACCCAGTACTTC
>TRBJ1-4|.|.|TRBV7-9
CANSPREGREKLFF
TGTGCCAACAGCCCCCGGGAAGGGCGCGAAAAACTGTTTTTT
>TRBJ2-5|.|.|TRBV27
CASRGTAKETQYF
TGTGCCTCACGGGGGACAGCAAAAGAGACCCAGTACTTC
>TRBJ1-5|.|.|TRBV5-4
CASSPQPNQPQHF
TGTGCCAGCAGCCCACAGCCGAATCAGCCCCAGCATTTT
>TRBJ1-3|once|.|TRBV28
CASKGQGNTIYF
TGTGCCAGCAAAGGGCAGGGCAACACCATATATTTT
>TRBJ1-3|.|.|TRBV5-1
CASARNSGNTIYF
TGCGCCAGCGCTAGGAACTCTGGAAACACCATATATTTT
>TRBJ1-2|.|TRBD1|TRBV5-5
CASSQTNTGGNSYTF
TGTGCCAGCAGCCAAACTAACACAGGGGGCAATAGTTACACCTTC
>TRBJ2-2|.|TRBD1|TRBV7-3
CASSLMAGGNTGELFF
TGTGCCAGCAGCTTAATGGCAGGGGGCAACACCGGGGAGCTGTTTTTT
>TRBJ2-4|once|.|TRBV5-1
CASSLAGLAKNIQYF
TGCGCCAGCAGCTTGGCGGGACTAGCCAAAAACATTCAGTACTTC
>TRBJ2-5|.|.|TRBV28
CASILGTARETQYF
TGTGCCAGCATCCTCGGGACGGCCCGTGAGACCCAGTACTTC
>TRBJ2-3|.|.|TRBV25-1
CASSNTGGTDTQYF
TGTGCCAGCAGTAACACAGGCGGCACAGATACGCAGTATTTT
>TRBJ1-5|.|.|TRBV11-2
CATSGTTHSNQPQHF
TGTGCCACTTCGGGAACAACCCATAGCAATCAGCCCCAGCATTTT
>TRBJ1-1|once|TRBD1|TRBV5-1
CASSLRTGGETEAFF
TGCGCCAGCAGCTTAAGGACAGGGGGAGAGACTGAAGCTTTCTTT
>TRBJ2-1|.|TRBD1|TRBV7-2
CASSLAAGQGAYEQFF
TGTGCCAGCAGCTTAGCGGCCGGACAGGGGGCGTATGAGCAGTTCTTC
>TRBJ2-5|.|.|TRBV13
CASSLQGIPETQYF
TGTGCCAGCAGCTTACAGGGGATTCCAGAGACCCAGTACTTC
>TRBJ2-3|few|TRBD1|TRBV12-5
CASGPDRASDTQYF
TGTGCTAGTGGTCCGGACAGGGCTTCAGATACGCAGTATTTT
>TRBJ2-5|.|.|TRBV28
CASSLLPRPEETQYF
TGTGCCAGCAGTTTATTGCCCAGGCCTGAAGAGACCCAGTACTTC
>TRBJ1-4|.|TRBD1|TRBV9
CASSAGQGNEKLFF
TGTGCCAGCAGCGCGGGACAGGGCAATGAAAAACTGTTTTTT
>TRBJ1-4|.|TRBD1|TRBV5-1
CASSDGTATNEKLFF
TGCGCCAGCAGCGACGGGACAGCAACTAATGAAAAACTGTTTTTT
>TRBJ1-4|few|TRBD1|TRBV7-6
CASSPRPGDRGIVRSTNEKLFF
TGTGCCAGCAGCCCCAGGCCCGGGGACAGGGGGATTGTTCGCTCAACTAATGAAAAACTGTTTTTT
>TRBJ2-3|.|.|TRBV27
CASRARTDTQYF
TGTGCCAGCAGGGCGCGCACAGATACGCAGTATTTT
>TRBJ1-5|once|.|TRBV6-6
CASSPRAGSNQPQHF
TGTGCCAGCAGTCCCAGGGCCGGTAGCAATCAGCCCCAGCATTTT
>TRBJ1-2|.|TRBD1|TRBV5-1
CASSRPGQGFHGYTF
TGCGCCAGCAGTCGACCGGGACAGGGGTTCCATGGCTACACCTTC
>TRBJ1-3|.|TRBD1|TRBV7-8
CASSLREGRGLGNTIYF
TGTGCCAGCAGCTTACGCGAGGGCAGGGGGCTTGGAAACACCATATATTTT
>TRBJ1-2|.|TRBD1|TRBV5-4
CASSWGDRDLNYGYTF
TGTGCCAGCAGCTGGGGCGACAGGGACCTTAACTATGGCTACACCTTC
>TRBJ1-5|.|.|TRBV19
CASSLSPFGDQPQHF
TGTGCCAGTAGTTTATCTCCATTCGGAGATCAGCCCCAGCATTTT
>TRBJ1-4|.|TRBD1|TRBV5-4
CASSLGLGQNNEKLFF
TGTGCCAGCAGCCTCGGCTTGGGACAGAATAATGAAAAACTGTTTTTT
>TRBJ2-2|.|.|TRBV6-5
CASKNRANTGELFF
TGTGCCAGCAAGAACAGGGCGAACACCGGGGAGCTGTTTTTT
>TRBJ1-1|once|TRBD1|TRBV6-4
CASSAEQGARTEAFF
TGTGCCAGCAGTGCCGAACAGGGGGCGAGGACTGAAGCTTTCTTT
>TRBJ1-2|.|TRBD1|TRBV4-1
CASSQVYQGTGGNGYTF
TGCGCCAGCAGCCAAGTTTACCAGGGGACAGGAGGGAATGGCTACACCTTC
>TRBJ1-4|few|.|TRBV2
CASRPQWTNEKLFF
TGTGCCAGCAGACCCCAATGGACTAATGAAAAACTGTTTTTT
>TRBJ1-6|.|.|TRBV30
CAWSVDRRNSPLHF
TGTGCCTGGAGTGTCGACAGGCGAAATTCACCCCTCCACTTT